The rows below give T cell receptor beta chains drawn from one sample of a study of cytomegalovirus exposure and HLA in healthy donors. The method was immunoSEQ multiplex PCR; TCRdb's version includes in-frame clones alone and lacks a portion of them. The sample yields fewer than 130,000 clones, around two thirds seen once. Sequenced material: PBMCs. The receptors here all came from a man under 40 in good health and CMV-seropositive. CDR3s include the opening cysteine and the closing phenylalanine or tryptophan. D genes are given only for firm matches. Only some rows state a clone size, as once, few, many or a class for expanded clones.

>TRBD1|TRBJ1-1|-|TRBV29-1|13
CSATGGENTEAFF
TGCAGCGCCACAGGGGGCGAGAACACTGAAGCTTTCTTT
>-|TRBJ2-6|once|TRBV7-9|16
CASRGVGSSGANVLTF
TGTGCCAGCCGGGGTGTGGGGAGCTCTGGGGCCAACGTCCTGACTTTC
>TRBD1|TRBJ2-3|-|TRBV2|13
CASRDRDTDTQYF
TGTGCCAGCAGAGACAGGGACACAGATACGCAGTATTTT
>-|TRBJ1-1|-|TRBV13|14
CASSLMVGNTEAFF
TGTGCCAGCAGCTTAATGGTCGGGAACACTGAAGCTTTCTTT
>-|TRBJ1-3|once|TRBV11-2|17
CASSLGRGKSSGNTIYF
TGTGCCAGCAGCTTAGGTAGGGGTAAAAGTTCCGGAAACACCATATATTTT
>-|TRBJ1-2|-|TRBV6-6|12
CASSEGGGGYTF
TGTGCCAGCAGTGAGGGCGGGGGTGGCTACACCTTC
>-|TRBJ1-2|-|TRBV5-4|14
CASRRWGGMGGYTF
TGTGCCAGCAGGAGGTGGGGAGGAATGGGCGGCTACACCTTC
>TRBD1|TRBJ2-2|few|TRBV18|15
CASSPSGQGPGELFF
TGTGCCAGCTCACCCTCGGGACAGGGCCCCGGGGAGCTGTTTTTT
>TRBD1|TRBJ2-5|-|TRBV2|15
CASSPMTGGEETQYF
TGTGCCAGCAGTCCCATGACAGGGGGAGAAGAGACCCAGTACTTC
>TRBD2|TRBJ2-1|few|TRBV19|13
CASSSGGYNEQFF
TGTGCCAGTAGTAGCGGGGGTTACAATGAGCAGTTCTTC
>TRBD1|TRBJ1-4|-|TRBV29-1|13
CSATQGADEKLFF
TGCAGCGCAACGCAGGGGGCGGATGAAAAACTGTTTTTT
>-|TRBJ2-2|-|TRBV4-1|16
CASRPRPFANTGELFF
TGCGCCAGCAGACCTAGGCCGTTCGCGAACACCGGGGAGCTGTTTTTT
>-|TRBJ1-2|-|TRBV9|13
CASSVDNYRGYTF
TGTGCCAGCAGCGTAGATAACTATCGCGGCTACACCTTC
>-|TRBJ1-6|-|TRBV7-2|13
CASSFTLEGALHF
TGTGCCAGCAGCTTTACCCTTGAGGGGGCCCTCCACTTT
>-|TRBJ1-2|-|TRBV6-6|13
CASSPPPGFGYTF
TGTGCCAGCAGCCCTCCTCCGGGATTCGGCTACACCTTC
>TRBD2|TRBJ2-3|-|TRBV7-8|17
CAILGASGGQGTDTQYF
TGTGCCATCCTAGGGGCTAGCGGGGGCCAAGGCACAGATACGCAGTATTTT
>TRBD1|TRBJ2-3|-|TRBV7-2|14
CASSSRQGSDTQYF
TGTGCCAGCAGCTCCCGACAGGGTTCAGATACGCAGTATTTT
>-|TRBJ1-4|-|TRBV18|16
CASSLYQGEANEKLFF
TGTGCCAGCTCACTCTATCAGGGCGAAGCTAATGAAAAACTGTTTTTT
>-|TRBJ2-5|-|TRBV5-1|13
CASSLRGAETQYF
TGCGCCAGCAGCTTGAGGGGCGCAGAGACCCAGTACTTC
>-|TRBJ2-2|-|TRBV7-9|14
CASSSLLRTGELFF
TGTGCCAGCAGCTCCCTTCTGCGCACCGGGGAGCTGTTTTTT
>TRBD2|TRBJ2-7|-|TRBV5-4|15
CASSAGLAGSYEQYF
TGTGCCAGCAGCGCAGGACTAGCGGGGAGCTACGAGCAGTACTTC
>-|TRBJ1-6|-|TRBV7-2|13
CASSPMAPSPLHF
TGTGCCAGCAGCCCCATGGCACCATCACCCCTCCACTTT
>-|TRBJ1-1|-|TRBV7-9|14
CASSLAGSGTEAFF
TGTGCCAGCAGCTTAGCGGGGAGCGGAACTGAAGCTTTCTTT
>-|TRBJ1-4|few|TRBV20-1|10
CSATNEKLFF
TGCAGTGCCACAAATGAAAAACTGTTTTTT
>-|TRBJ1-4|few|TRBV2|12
CASAGQNEKLFF
TGTGCCAGCGCAGGACAAAATGAAAAACTGTTTTTT
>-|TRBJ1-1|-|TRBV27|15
CASSLYPEGDTEAFF
TGTGCCAGCAGTTTATATCCAGAGGGAGACACTGAAGCTTTCTTT
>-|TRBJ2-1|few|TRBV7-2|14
CASSLTLGLGEQFF
TGTGCCAGCAGCTTAACCCTGGGGCTGGGTGAGCAGTTCTTC
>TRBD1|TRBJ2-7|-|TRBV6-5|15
CASSLPGQGIRKQYF
TGTGCCAGCAGCCTACCGGGACAGGGGATACGGAAGCAGTACTTC
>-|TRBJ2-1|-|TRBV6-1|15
CASTVKGGRYNEQFF
TGTGCCAGCACGGTCAAAGGAGGGAGATACAATGAGCAGTTCTTC
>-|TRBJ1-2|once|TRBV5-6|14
CASSLNLANYGYTF
TGTGCCAGCAGCTTGAACCTAGCTAACTATGGCTACACCTTC
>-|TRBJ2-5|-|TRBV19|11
CATSPGETQYF
TGTGCTACCTCTCCGGGAGAGACCCAGTACTTC
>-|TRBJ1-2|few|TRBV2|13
CASRSSGIYGYTF
TGTGCCAGCAGGTCTAGCGGTATCTATGGCTACACCTTC
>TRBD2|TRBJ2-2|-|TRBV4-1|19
CASSQGLAGAYPRAGELFF
TGCGCCAGCAGCCAGGGACTAGCGGGGGCATACCCGCGGGCCGGGGAGCTGTTTTTT
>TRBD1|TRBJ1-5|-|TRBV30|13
CAWQGAGNQPQHF
TGTGCCTGGCAGGGGGCCGGGAATCAGCCCCAGCATTTT
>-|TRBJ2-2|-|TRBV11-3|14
CASSSGTSTGELFF
TGTGCCAGCAGCTCAGGGACATCCACCGGGGAGCTGTTTTTT
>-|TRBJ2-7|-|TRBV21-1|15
CASSRDRAIHYEQYF
TGTGCCAGCAGCAGAGACAGGGCGATACACTACGAGCAGTACTTC
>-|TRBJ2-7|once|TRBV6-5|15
CASSYGAGVIYEQYF
TGTGCCAGCAGTTATGGGGCAGGGGTTATCTACGAGCAGTACTTC
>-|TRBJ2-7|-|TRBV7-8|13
CASSLPRAYEQYF
TGTGCCAGCAGCCTTCCCAGGGCGTACGAGCAGTACTTC
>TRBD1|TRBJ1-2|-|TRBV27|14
CASRRTGGAGGYTF
TGTGCCAGCAGACGGACAGGGGGCGCGGGAGGCTACACCTTC
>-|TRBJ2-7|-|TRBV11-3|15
CASSFGIQGTYEQYF
TGTGCCAGCAGCTTCGGAATACAGGGTACCTACGAGCAGTACTTC
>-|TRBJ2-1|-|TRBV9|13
CASSVDIHNEQFF
TGTGCCAGCAGCGTAGACATCCACAATGAGCAGTTCTTC
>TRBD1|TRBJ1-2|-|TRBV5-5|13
CASSPGTGDGYTF
TGTGCCAGCAGCCCCGGGACAGGGGACGGCTACACCTTC
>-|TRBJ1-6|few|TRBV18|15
CASSYSQTQNSPLHF
TGTGCCAGCTCATATAGTCAAACCCAAAATTCACCCCTCCACTTT
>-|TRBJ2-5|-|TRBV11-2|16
CASSSNPGQYQETQYF
TGTGCCAGCAGCTCCAATCCTGGACAGTACCAAGAGACCCAGTACTTC
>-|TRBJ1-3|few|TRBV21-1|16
CASNHQGGNSGNTIYF
TGTGCCAGCAACCATCAGGGAGGGAACTCTGGAAACACCATATATTTT
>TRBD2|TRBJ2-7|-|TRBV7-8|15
CASSSLSGTTYEQYF
TGTGCCAGCAGCTCCCTGTCCGGGACTACCTACGAGCAGTACTTC